Detailed here is one T cell receptor beta chain. This specimen belongs to a study of blood T cell repertoires in COVID-19. Whole-study context: Nucleic acid was either cDNA or gDNA, and it came from T cells, B-cell-depleted T cells, or PBMCs.

The CDR3 covers 16 residues. Trimming took 2 bases from V and 4 from J; bases not matched to a gene: 5. CDR1 LNHDA and CDR2 SQIVND come from the germline V gene (reference sequence). Clones were sequenced by immunoSEQ multiplex PCR, and TCRdb holds only the in-frame ones, with some missing. This table has about 68,000 clones, 86% appearing once. The TCR was taken from a man aged 30 to 45 with acute or convalescent COVID-19. Material for sequencing was peripheral blood. The V call is TRBV19, the J call TRBJ2-1, with 10 bases identical to TRBD2. The CDR3 bases are TGTGCCAGTAGTATACTGGGAGCGGGAGGGTACAATGAGCAGTTCTTC. Residues: CASSILGAGGYNEQFF.